This TCR beta chain is from a study of T cells expressing NK-cell markers (dated by TCRdb to 2018 to 2020). In the study overall: TCR beta-chain repertoires were profiled in sorted CD3+CD56+NKG2C+, CD3+CD56+NKG2C- and CD3+CD56-NKG2C+ T-cell subsets from several donors. Among the eight sequenced donors, seven were HCMV-seropositive and one was HCMV-seronegative. The study sequenced eight donors, all healthy volunteers chosen at random: three men and five women. The libraries were sequenced on Illumina HiSeq 2000/2500, MiSeq or NextSeq, producing 2 x 150 bp reads.

Overall results and qualifications from the work: In a handful of donors, the dominant CD3+CD56+NKG2C+ clonotypes were among the top 10 CD8+ clonotypes and accounted for roughly 1.0-7.5% of CD8+ T cells. Whether the expanded NKG2C-expressing T cell clones were specific for HCMV antigens remained unclear. Those dominant clonotypes were again the most abundant among CD3+CD56-NKG2C+ cells in four donors, at roughly 25-60.1%.

Concerning this clonotype itself: Its specific antigen is unknown.

HCMV-specific IgG was detected in serum with a commercial ELISA kit to determine HCMV serostatus. Peripheral blood mononuclear cells were isolated from blood by Ficoll density gradient centrifugation. Sequencing instrument: Illumina HiSeq 2000. The TCR beta cDNA libraries were made using 5'RACE template switching, a step that added both a universal primer site and unique molecular identifiers. cDNA synthesis was primed from the TCR beta constant segment, followed by two successive PCR amplification steps. The original methods were these. MIGEC was used to demultiplex reads and group reads by UMI, and MiTCR was used to assemble and quantify clonotypes. To remove erroneous sequences, TCR cDNA sequences were retained only when supported by two or more reads. Downstream repertoire analysis used the tcR package, and clonotypes were matched across fractions by CDR3 nucleotide sequence plus V segment. VDJmatch was used to annotate antigen specificity against VDJdb, with one amino acid substitution allowed in CDR3. One entry per CDR3 protein sequence results from the TCRdb reprocessing of the reads, with DNA left out. In this record, the V and J calls reflect TCRdb's handling and not the investigators' own analysis. The table for this sample lists fewer than 550,000 distinct CDR3 sequences. 1.4% to 1.5% of the sample comes from the top ten.

The CDR3, from cysteine to phenylalanine, totals 12 residues. The DNA is unrecorded. From a lookup of the germline V gene (reference sequence), CDR1 and CDR2 are DFQATT and SNEGSKA. This receptor was identified in a woman between 50 and 59 years old in good health. Donor details come from another sample of the same person, matched by shared clones. The chain joins TRBV20-1 to TRBJ2-1; the TCRdb D gene call, TRBD2, has no DNA to confirm it. The sequenced sample consisted of blood T cells: a sorted CD56 or NKG2C T cell subset, CD4+ or CD8+ T cells, or bulk PBMC T cells (not recorded which). The CDR3 in this case is CSALSARNEQFF.